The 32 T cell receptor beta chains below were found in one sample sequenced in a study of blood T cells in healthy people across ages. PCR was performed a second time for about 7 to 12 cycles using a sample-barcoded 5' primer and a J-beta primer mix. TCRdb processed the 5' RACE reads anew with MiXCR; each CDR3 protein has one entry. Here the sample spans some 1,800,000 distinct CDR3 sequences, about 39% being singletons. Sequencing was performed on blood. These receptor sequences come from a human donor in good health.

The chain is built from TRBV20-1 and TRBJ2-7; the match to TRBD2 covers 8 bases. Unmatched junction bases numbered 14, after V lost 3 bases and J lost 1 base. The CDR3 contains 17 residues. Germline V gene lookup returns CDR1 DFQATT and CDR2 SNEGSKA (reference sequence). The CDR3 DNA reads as TGCAGTGCTAGCCCCACCTCTGCTAGCGGGCGTTCCTACGAGCAGTACTTC. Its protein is CSASPTSASGRSYEQYF.

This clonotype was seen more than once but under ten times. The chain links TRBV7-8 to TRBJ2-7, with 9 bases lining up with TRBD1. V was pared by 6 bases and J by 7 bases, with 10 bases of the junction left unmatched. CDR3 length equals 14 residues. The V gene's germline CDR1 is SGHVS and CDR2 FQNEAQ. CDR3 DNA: TGTGCCAGCAGAGCTAGGACAGGGGCGGGGGAGCAGTACTTC. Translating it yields CASRARTGAGEQYF.

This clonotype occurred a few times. CDR3 region: CASSTRASGPTDTQYF. The CDR3, as DNA: TGCGCCAGCAGCACCCGGGCTAGCGGGCCCACAGATACGCAGTATTTT. V and J are TRBV5-1 and TRBJ2-3; 8 bases fit TRBD2. V shed 4 bases and J 2 bases; nucleotides not matched to a gene: 9. The germline CDR1 and CDR2 sequences are SGHRS and YFSETQ. The CDR3 extends over 16 amino acids. Full variable domain (outside the CDR3, taken from reference TRBV5-1 and TRBJ2-3): KAGVTQTPRYLIKTRGQQVTLSCSPISGHRSVSWYQQTPGQGLQFLFEYFSETQRNKGNFPGRFSGRQFSNSRSEMNVSTLELGDSALYLCASSTRASGPTDTQYFGPGTRLTVL.

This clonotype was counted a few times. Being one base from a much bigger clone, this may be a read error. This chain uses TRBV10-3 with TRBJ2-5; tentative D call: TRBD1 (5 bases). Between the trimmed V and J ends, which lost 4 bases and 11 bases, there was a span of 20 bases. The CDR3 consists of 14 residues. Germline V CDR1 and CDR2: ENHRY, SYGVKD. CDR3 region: CAISGTQVYNEQYF. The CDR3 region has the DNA TGTGCCATCAGTGGTACACAGGTTTACAATGAGCAGTACTTC.

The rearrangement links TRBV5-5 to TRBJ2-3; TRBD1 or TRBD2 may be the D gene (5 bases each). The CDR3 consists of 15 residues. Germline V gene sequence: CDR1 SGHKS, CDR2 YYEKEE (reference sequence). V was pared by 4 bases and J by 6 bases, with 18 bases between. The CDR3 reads CASSPWGIVSDTQYF. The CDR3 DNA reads TGTGCCAGCAGCCCTTGGGGGATCGTTTCGGATACGCAGTATTTT.

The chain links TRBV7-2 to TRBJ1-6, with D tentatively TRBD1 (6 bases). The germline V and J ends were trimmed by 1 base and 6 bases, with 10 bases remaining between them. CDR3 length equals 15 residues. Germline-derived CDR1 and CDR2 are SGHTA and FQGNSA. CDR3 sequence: CASSLDGGRNSPLHF. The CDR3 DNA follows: TGTGCCAGCAGCTTAGATGGGGGGCGTAATTCACCCCTCCACTTT.

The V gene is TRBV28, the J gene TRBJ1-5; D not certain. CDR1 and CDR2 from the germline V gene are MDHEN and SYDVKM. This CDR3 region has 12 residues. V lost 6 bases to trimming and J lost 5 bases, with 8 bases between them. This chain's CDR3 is CASSPIYQPQHF. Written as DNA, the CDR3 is TGTGCCAGCAGCCCAATATATCAGCCCCAGCATTTT.

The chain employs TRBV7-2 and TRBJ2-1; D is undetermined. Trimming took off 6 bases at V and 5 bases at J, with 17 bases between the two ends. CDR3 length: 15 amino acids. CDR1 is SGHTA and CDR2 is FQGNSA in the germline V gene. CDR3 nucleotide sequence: TGTGCCAGCAGACTTACTCTGACGCGGAACAATGAGCAGTTCTTC. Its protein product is CASRLTLTRNNEQFF. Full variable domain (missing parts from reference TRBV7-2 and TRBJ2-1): GAGVSQSPSNKVTEKGKDVELRCDPISGHTALYWYRQSLGQGLEFLIYFQGNSAPDKSGLPSDRFSAERTGGSVSTLTIQRTQQEDSAVYLCASRLTLTRNNEQFFGPGTRLTVL.

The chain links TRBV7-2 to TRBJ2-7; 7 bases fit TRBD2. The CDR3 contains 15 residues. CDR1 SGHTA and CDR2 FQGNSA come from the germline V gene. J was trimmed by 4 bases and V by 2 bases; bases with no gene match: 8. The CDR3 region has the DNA TGTGCCAGCAGCTTAACCCTAGCGGCGCTTTACGAGCAGTACTTC. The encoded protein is CASSLTLAALYEQYF.

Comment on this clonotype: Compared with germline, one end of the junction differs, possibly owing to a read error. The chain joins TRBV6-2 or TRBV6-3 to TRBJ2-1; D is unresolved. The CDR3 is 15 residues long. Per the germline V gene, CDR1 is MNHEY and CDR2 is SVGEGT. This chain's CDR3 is CASSHFSGSYNEQLF. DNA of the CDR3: TGTGCCAGCAGTCACTTCTCCGGGTCCTACAATGAGCAGTTATTC.

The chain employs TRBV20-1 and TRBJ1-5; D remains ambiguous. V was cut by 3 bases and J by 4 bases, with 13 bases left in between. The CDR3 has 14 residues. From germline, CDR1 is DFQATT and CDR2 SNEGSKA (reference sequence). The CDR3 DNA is TGCAGTGCTAGGGACGGCCGGAATAATCAGCCCCAGCATTTT. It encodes CSARDGRNNQPQHF.

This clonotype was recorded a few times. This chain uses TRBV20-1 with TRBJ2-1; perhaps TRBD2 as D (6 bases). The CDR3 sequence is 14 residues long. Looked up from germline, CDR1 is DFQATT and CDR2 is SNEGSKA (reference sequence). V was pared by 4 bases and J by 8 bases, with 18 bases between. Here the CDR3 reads CSAKVGGGSDEQFF. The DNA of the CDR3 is TGCAGTGCTAAGGTCGGGGGTGGGAGCGATGAGCAGTTCTTC.

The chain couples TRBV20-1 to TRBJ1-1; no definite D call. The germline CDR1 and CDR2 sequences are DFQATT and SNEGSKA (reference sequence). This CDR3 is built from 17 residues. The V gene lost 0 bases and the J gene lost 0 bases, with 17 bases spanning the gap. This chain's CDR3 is CSARDLELMRLNTEAFF. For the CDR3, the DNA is TGCAGTGCTAGAGATCTGGAGCTAATGAGGTTGAACACTGAAGCTTTCTTT.

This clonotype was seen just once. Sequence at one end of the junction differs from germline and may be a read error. The CDR3 spells CVSSYSLSSSYNEQFF. DNA for the CDR3: TGTGTCAGCAGTTACTCGTTGAGCAGCTCCTACAATGAGCAGTTCTTC. This rearrangement joins TRBV6-5 to TRBJ2-1; D remains ambiguous. Germline V gives CDR1 MNHEY, CDR2 SVGAGI. The CDR3 contains 16 residues.

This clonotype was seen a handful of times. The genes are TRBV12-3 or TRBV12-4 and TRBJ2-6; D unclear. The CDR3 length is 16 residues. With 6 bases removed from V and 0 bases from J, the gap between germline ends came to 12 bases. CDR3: CASSRTRNSGANVLTF. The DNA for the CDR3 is TGTGCCAGCAGCCGAACGAGAAACTCTGGGGCCAACGTCCTGACTTTC.

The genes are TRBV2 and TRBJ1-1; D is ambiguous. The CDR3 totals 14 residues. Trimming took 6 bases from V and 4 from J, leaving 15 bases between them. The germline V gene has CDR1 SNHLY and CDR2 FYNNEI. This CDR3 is CASSFSTGATEAFF. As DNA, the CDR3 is TGTGCCAGCAGCTTCTCCACGGGAGCCACTGAAGCTTTCTTT.

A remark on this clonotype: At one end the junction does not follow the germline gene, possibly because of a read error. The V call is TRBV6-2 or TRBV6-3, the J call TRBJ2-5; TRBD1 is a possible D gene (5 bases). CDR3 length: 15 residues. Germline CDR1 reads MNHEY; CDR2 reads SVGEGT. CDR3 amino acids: CVSSYGTGNQETQYF. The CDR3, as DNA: TGTGTCAGCAGTTACGGAACAGGAAATCAAGAGACCCAGTACTTC.

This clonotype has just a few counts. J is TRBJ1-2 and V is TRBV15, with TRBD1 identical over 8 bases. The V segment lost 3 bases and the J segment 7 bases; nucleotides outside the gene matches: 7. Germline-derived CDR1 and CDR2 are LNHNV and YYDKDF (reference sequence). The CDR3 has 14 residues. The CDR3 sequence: CATSSDRGFGGYTF. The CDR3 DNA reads TGTGCCACCAGCAGCGACAGGGGATTTGGTGGCTACACCTTC.

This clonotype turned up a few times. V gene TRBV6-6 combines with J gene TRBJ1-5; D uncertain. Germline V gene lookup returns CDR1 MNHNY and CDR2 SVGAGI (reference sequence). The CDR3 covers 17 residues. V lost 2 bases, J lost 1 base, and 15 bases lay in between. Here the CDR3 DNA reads TGTGCCAGCAGTTACCCCCCCGGGAGCAGAAGCAATCAGCCCCAGCATTTT. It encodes CASSYPPGSRSNQPQHF.

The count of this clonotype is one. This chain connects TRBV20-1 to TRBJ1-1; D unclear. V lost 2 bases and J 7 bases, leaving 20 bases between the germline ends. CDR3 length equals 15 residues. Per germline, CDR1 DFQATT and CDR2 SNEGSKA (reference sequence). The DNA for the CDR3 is TGCAGTGCTAGATCCTCCCCCCGGATGGTGTTTGAAGCTTTCTTT. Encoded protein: CSARSSPRMVFEAFF.

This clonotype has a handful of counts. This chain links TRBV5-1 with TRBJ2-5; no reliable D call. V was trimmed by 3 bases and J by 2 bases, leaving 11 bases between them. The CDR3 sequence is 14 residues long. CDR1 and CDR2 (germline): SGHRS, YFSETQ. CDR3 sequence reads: CASSSWATQETQYF. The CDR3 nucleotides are TGCGCCAGCAGCTCGTGGGCCACTCAAGAGACCCAGTACTTC. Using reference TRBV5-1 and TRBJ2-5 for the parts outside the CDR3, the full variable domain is KAGVTQTPRYLIKTRGQQVTLSCSPISGHRSVSWYQQTPGQGLQFLFEYFSETQRNKGNFPGRFSGRQFSNSRSEMNVSTLELGDSALYLCASSSWATQETQYFGPGTRLLVL.

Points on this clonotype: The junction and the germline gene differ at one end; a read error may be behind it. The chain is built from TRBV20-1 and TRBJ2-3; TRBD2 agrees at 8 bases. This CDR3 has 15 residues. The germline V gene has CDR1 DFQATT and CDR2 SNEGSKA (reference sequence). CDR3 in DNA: TGCAGTGCACCCTCCGGGACTAGTTTCACAGATACGCGGTATTTT. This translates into CSAPSGTSFTDTRYF.

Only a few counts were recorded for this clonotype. For the CDR3, the DNA is TGCAGTGCTGGGGGTTCTGGAGACGAGCAGTACTTC. It encodes CSAGGSGDEQYF. The chain carries TRBV20-1 and TRBJ2-7, with D perhaps assigned TRBD1 or TRBD2 (5 bases each). Germline assignment: CDR1 DFQATT and CDR2 SNEGSKA (reference sequence). The CDR3 spans 12 residues. Trimming took off 5 bases at V and 5 bases at J, with 13 bases between the two ends.

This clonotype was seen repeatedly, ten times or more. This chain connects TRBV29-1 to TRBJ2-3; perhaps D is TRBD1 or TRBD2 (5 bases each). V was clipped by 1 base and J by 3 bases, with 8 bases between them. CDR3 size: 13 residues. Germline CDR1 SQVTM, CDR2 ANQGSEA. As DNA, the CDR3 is TGCAGCGTTGAAGGGGACGGGACAGATACGCAGTATTTT. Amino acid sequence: CSVEGDGTDTQYF.

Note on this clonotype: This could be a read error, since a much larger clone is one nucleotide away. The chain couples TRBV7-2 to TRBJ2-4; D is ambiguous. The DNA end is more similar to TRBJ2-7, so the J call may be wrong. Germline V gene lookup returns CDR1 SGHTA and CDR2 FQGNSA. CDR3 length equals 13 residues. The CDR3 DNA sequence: TGTGCCAGCAGCTTATACTATCAGGACGAGCAGTACTTC. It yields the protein CASSLYYQDEQYF.

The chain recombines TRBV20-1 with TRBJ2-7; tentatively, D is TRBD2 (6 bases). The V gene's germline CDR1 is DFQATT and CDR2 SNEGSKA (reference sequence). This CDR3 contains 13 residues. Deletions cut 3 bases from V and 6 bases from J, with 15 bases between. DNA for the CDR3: TGCAGTGCTAGTTGGGGGGTGGAAGGCGAGCAGTACTTC. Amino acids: CSASWGVEGEQYF.

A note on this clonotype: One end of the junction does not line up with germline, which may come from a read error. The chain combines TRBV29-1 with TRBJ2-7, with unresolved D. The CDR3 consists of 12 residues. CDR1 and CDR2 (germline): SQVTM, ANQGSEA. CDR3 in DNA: TGCGGCGGAAAGACGGAGCCCTACGAGCAGGACTTC. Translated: CGGKTEPYEQDF.

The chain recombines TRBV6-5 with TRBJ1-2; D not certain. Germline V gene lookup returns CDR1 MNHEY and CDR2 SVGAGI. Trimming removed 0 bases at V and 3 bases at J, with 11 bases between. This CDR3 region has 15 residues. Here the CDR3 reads CASSYSKYEDYGYTF. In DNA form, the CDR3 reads TGTGCCAGCAGTTACTCGAAGTACGAGGACTATGGCTACACCTTC.

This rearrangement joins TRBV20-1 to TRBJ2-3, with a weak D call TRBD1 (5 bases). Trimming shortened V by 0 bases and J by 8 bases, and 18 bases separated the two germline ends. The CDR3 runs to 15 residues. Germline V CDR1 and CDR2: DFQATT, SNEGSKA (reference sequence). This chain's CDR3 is CSARDPSAEQGTQYF. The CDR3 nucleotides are TGCAGTGCTAGAGATCCTTCGGCTGAGCAGGGTACGCAGTATTTT.

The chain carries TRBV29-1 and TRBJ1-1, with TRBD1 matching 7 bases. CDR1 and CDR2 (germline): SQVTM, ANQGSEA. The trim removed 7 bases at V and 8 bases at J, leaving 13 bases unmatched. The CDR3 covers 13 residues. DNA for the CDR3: TGCAGCGCAGCGGGACAGATCCTTTCGGAAGCTTTCTTT. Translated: CSAAGQILSEAFF.

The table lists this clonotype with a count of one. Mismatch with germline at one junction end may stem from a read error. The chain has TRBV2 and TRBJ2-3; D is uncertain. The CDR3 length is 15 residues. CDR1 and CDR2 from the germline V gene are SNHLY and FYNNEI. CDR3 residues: CASSEGLPSTDTQYF. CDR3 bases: TGTGCCAGTAGTGAAGGGCTTCCTAGCACAGATACGCAGTATTTT.

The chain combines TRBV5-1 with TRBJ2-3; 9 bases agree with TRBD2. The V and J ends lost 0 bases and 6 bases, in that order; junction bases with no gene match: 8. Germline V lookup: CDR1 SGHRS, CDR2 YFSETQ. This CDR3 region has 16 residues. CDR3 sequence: CASSLDGRGGPDTQYF. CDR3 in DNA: TGCGCCAGCAGCTTGGACGGGCGGGGGGGCCCGGATACGCAGTATTTT.